The entry below gives a single T cell receptor (beta chain) sequence along with its context. As yet, its antigen is unknown. The germline V gene has CDR1 SGHTA and CDR2 FQGNSA. Trimming cost V 5 bases and J 1 base, with 9 bases left between them. This CDR3 region has 15 residues. The table came from immunoSEQ multiplex PCR; TCRdb's copy has only in-frame clones and leaves some out. The sample yields 55,000 to 80,000 clones, 84% seen once. The data stem from a study of OX40 agonist ivuxolimab in advanced cancers. At the level of the study: From about 20 to 79 years was the age range, with a mean of about 54 years, and roughly 80% were male. Study-wide results and limits: Low normalized T-cell clonal expansion also characterized some of the nonresponders. There were, on average, more expanded clones in CD8+ T cells than in CD4+.

On cycle 4 day 1 and cycle 7 day 1, as well as at baseline, blood was sampled. The rearrangement links TRBV7-2 to TRBJ2-6; D not certain. The sequencing here drew on CD4+ or CD8+ T cells sorted from blood, taken in a trial of the OX40 agonist ivuxolimab. The source of this sequence is an adult with an advanced solid tumor such as melanoma, head and neck, liver or kidney cancer. CDR3 protein: CASSRSGSGANVLTF. CDR3 nucleotide sequence: TGTGCCAGCAGCCGCTCCGGGTCTGGGGCCAACGTCCTGACTTTC. Drawing the rest from reference TRBV7-2 and TRBJ2-6, the complete variable domain is GAGVSQSPSNKVTEKGKDVELRCDPISGHTALYWYRQSLGQGLEFLIYFQGNSAPDKSGLPSDRFSAERTGGSVSTLTIQRTQQEDSAVYLCASSRSGSGANVLTFGAGSRLTVL.